This T cell receptor (beta chain) appears in the sequencing data of a study of human T cells and chemical hapten exposure. CDR1 and CDR2 from the germline V gene are LNHNV and YYDKDF (reference sequence). The CDR3 is 14 amino acids. The J segment lost 7 bases and the V segment lost 3 bases, leaving 2 bases of the junction unmatched. From the RACE reads, TCRdb called clonotypes with MiXCR, one entry per CDR3 protein. The table records over 130,000 distinct CDR3 sequences, around 11% of them present only once. This clonotype was observed at least ten times. Its antigen remains unknown. Sample time point: patch test 2, 6 weeks after DPC sensitization. Treatment of the sample: therapeutic diphenylcyclopropenone sensitization with weekly scalp DPC. Study-level results: There were significantly more large CDR3 similarity clusters among expanded TCRs than among controls.

The TCR was taken from a woman between 50 and 59 years old with alopecia areata. Some clones in this sample may be carry-over from other donors' samples. J is TRBJ1-6 and V is TRBV15; 8 bases are shared with TRBD1. Sequences were derived from whole blood, sampled in connection with sensitization to the hapten diphenylcyclopropenone (DPC). CDR3 region: CATSRDRANSPLHF. CDR3 bases: TGTGCCACCAGCAGGGACAGGGCCAATTCACCCCTCCACTTT.